The next 28 T cell receptor beta chains were all read from a single sample in a study of shared clonotypes between healthy human individuals. The assay was immunoSEQ multiplex PCR, and TCRdb's table has in-frame clones only and misses some. The profile shows 2,100,000 or so clones, nearly 97% of them singletons. Material: naive CD4+ T cells sorted from blood. Stated subset: CD45RA+ positively selected. Receptors were obtained from a man between 18 and 29 years old in good health.

This chain joins TRBV30 and TRBJ2-2; 7 nucleotides line up with TRBD2. Trimming at V came to 4 bases and at J to 1 base, leaving 3 bases not matched to a gene. The CDR3 runs to 14 residues. The germline CDR1 and CDR2 sequences are GTSNPN and SVGIG (reference sequence). CDR3 amino acids: CAWKGLLNTGELFF. CDR3 DNA: TGTGCCTGGAAGGGACTACTGAACACCGGGGAGCTGTTTTTT.

This chain uses TRBV28 with TRBJ2-7; 8 bases align to TRBD1. The CDR3 totals 18 residues. V lost 2 bases and J lost 0; bases outside the gene matches: 12. The germline V gene encodes CDR1 MDHEN and CDR2 SYDVKM. Here the CDR3 DNA reads TGTGCCAGCAGTTTACGCCCCCGGAGACAGGGGAGCTCCTACGAGCAGTACTTC. As protein: CASSLRPRRQGSSYEQYF.

The rearrangement uses TRBV11-2 and TRBJ2-5, with TRBD1 identical over 10 bases. This CDR3 has 15 amino acids. Trimming took 2 bases from V and 5 from J; bases not matched to a gene: 5. CDR1 is SGHAT and CDR2 is FQNNGV in the germline V gene. The CDR3 nucleotides read TGTGCCAGCAGCTTAACGGGACAGGGGTGGGAGACCCAGTACTTC. Translating it yields CASSLTGQGWETQYF.

The J gene is TRBJ1-5, the V gene TRBV6-6; 7 nucleotides agree with TRBD1. V trimming: 7 bases; J trimming: 5 bases; junction bases outside the gene matches: 11. The germline V gene encodes CDR1 MNHNY and CDR2 SVGAGI (reference sequence). This CDR3 region has 15 residues. The CDR3 loop is CASTSPTGSYQPQHF. CDR3 sequence (DNA): TGTGCCAGCACCTCACCGACAGGGTCGTATCAGCCCCAGCATTTT.

The chain combines TRBV6-5 with TRBJ2-7; D unresolved. Deletions cut 2 bases from V and 9 bases from J, with 8 bases between. In germline, CDR1 is MNHEY, CDR2 SVGAGI. The CDR3 covers 11 residues. The CDR3 bases are TGTGCCAGCAGTTACGGTCCCGTGCAGTACTTC. This gives the protein CASSYGPVQYF.

The V and J genes are TRBV7-2 and TRBJ1-6; D remains unclear. CDR1 is SGHTA and CDR2 is FQGNSA in the germline V gene. V was clipped by 5 bases and J by 12 bases, with 17 bases between them. The CDR3 runs to 14 residues. For the CDR3, the DNA is TGTGCCAGCAGCCGAGGTGGGGTGTTGGAACCCCTCCACTTT. As protein: CASSRGGVLEPLHF.

The chain is built from TRBV2 and TRBJ2-2, with 11 nucleotides matching TRBD1. V dropped 6 bases and J dropped 7; count of bases not matched to a gene: 7. CDR3 size: 15 residues. Germline assignment: CDR1 SNHLY and CDR2 FYNNEI. The CDR3 here is CASRDGQGAGGELFF. In DNA form, the CDR3 reads TGTGCCAGCAGGGACGGACAGGGGGCCGGCGGGGAGCTGTTTTTT. Full variable domain (outside the CDR3, taken from reference TRBV2 and TRBJ2-2): EPEVTQTPSHQVTQMGQEVILRCVPISNHLYFYWYRQILGQKVEFLVSFYNNEISEKSEIFDDQFSVERPDGSNFTLKIRSTKLEDSAMYFCASRDGQGAGGELFFGEGSRLTVL.

V gene TRBV7-2 combines with J gene TRBJ2-2; 9 bases fit TRBD1. The CDR3 has 14 amino acids. The germline V gene has CDR1 SGHTA and CDR2 FQGNSA. Losses at the gene ends were 5 bases for V and 6 bases for J; bases not matched to a gene: 4. For the CDR3, the DNA is TGTGCCAGCAGCGTGGGACAGGGACCCGGGGAGCTGTTTTTT. It is translated as CASSVGQGPGELFF.

This clone was counted once. This chain links TRBV5-6 with TRBJ2-2; a weak D match, TRBD1 (5 bases). The germline CDR1 and CDR2 sequences are SGHDT and YYEEEE. This CDR3 region has 15 residues. The V and J ends lost 4 bases and 7 bases respectively, with 17 bases between them. The CDR3 here is CASSLRAIRGGELFF. The CDR3 nucleotides are TGTGCCAGCAGCCTCAGGGCCATACGTGGCGGGGAGCTGTTTTTT.

The chain joins TRBV7-3 to TRBJ2-6; possible D gene TRBD1, 7 bases. The ends were cut back, 0 bases at V and 0 bases at J, with 12 bases in the middle. The CDR3 runs 18 residues. CDR1 is SGHTA, CDR2 FQGTGA, per germline. CDR3 bases: TGTGCCAGCAGCTTAACGCGGGACAGCGGCTCTGGGGCCAACGTCCTGACTTTC. Translation gives CASSLTRDSGSGANVLTF.

This clone was detected only a few times. The V and J genes are TRBV19 and TRBJ2-1, with 8 nucleotides matching TRBD1. Losses at the gene ends were 7 bases for V and 12 bases for J; bases not matched to a gene: 11. The CDR3 spans 13 residues. Looked up from germline, CDR1 is LNHDA and CDR2 is SQIVND (reference sequence). This CDR3 is CASTMDRDGWQFF. CDR3 in DNA: TGTGCCAGTACCATGGACAGGGATGGATGGCAGTTCTTC. The whole variable domain, remainder taken from reference TRBV19 and TRBJ2-1, is DGGITQSPKYLFRKEGQNVTLSCEQNLNHDAMYWYRQDPGQGLRLIYYSQIVNDFQKGDIAEGYSVSREKKESFPLTVTSAQKNPTAFYLCASTMDRDGWQFFGPGTRLTVL.

The gene calls are TRBV7-2 and TRBJ2-1, with no clear D. This CDR3 has 15 amino acids. Deletions cut 5 bases from V and 3 bases from J, with 14 bases between. Germline V gene data show CDR1 as SGHTA and CDR2 as FQGNSA. The CDR3 bases are TGTGCCAGCAGCCCAATGAGGCAGAGCTACAATGAGCAGTTCTTC. This sequence encodes CASSPMRQSYNEQFF.

The chain uses TRBV15 and TRBJ2-7; D possibly matches TRBD1 or TRBD2 (5 bases each). CDR1 and CDR2 from the germline V gene are LNHNV and YYDKDF (reference sequence). The CDR3 covers 13 residues. The V end lost 6 bases, the J end lost 3 bases, and 12 bases lay between the germline ends. The CDR3 loop is CATRDGDLYEQYF. The CDR3 nucleotides read TGTGCCACCAGAGATGGGGACCTCTACGAGCAGTACTTC. Looking up the rest from reference TRBV15 and TRBJ2-7 gives the full variable domain: DAMVIQNPRYQVTQFGKPVTLSCSQTLNHNVMYWYQQKSSQAPKLLFHYYDKDFNNEADTPDNFQSRRPNTSFCFLDIRSPGLGDTAMYLCATRDGDLYEQYFGPGTRLTVT.

The rearrangement links TRBV7-2 to TRBJ2-3; the D gene is possibly TRBD2 (5 bases). With 1 base removed from V and 6 bases from J, the gap between germline ends came to 17 bases. This CDR3 region has 16 residues. The V gene's germline CDR1 is SGHTA and CDR2 FQGNSA. CDR3 amino acids: CASSLEGSAGYDTQYF. For the CDR3, the DNA is TGTGCCAGCAGCTTAGAGGGTAGTGCGGGCTACGATACGCAGTATTTT.

V gene TRBV6-1 combines with J gene TRBJ1-2, with D unresolved. V gave up 6 bases and J gave up 4 bases, with 12 bases separating them. Germline V gene lookup returns CDR1 MNHNS and CDR2 SASEGT. This CDR3 has 13 residues. CDR3 region: CASSLLYLYGYTF. The DNA for the CDR3 is TGTGCCAGCAGCCTATTGTACCTCTATGGCTACACCTTC.

The J gene is TRBJ2-3, the V gene TRBV10-1; tentative D call: TRBD2 (5 bases). The length of the CDR3 is 14 residues. Trimming removed 8 bases from V and 4 bases from J, with 16 bases in between. CDR1 and CDR2 (germline): WNHNN, SYGVQD (reference sequence). This CDR3 is CASSPNLRADTQYF. CDR3 DNA sequence: TGCGCCAGCTCACCCAATCTGAGGGCAGATACGCAGTATTTT.

This sequence joins TRBV6-5 and TRBJ2-3, with D perhaps matching TRBD2 (6 bases). V was pared by 6 bases and J by 9 bases, with 10 bases between. CDR3 length equals 11 residues. Germline CDR1 MNHEY, CDR2 SVGAGI. The CDR3 sequence is CASRRDVTQYF. The CDR3 coding sequence is TGTGCCAGCAGGCGGGACGTAACGCAGTATTTT.

The J gene is TRBJ2-7, the V gene TRBV6-5, with D possibly TRBD1 on 5 matching bases. CDR1 and CDR2 (germline): MNHEY, SVGAGI. The CDR3 runs to 14 residues. The V end lost 6 bases, the J end lost 0 bases, and 12 bases lay between the germline ends. This CDR3 reads CASRPYRFSYEQYF. The DNA of the CDR3 is TGTGCCAGCAGACCCTACAGGTTCTCCTACGAGCAGTACTTC.

The CDR3 sequence is CASSPSGHGVETQYF. The CDR3 nucleotides are TGTGCCAGCAGCCCTAGCGGGCATGGGGTAGAGACCCAGTACTTC. The rearrangement links TRBV9 to TRBJ2-5; 8 nucleotides agree with TRBD2. The germline gives CDR1 SGDLS, CDR2 YYNGEE. This CDR3 has 15 residues. Germline trimming cut 4 bases from V and 4 bases from J; bases unmatched to any gene: 9.

The V gene is TRBV4-3, the J gene TRBJ2-5, with unresolved D. This CDR3 is 12 amino acids long. CDR1 and CDR2 from the germline V gene are LGHNA and YSLEER. The germline V and J ends were trimmed by 0 bases and 14 bases, with 13 bases remaining between them. CDR3 bases: TGCGCCAGCAGCCAAGAGAGCCGGTCGCTTTACTTC. This codes for CASSQESRSLYF.

The chain recombines TRBV27 with TRBJ2-1; 9 nucleotides match TRBD2. Trimming removed 3 bases from V and 8 bases from J; junction bases left unmatched: 8. This CDR3 has 15 residues. The germline V gene encodes CDR1 MNHEY and CDR2 SMNVEV (reference sequence). CDR3 sequence (DNA): TGTGCCAGCAGTTTGCGCGGGAGGGCCGGGGATGAGCAGTTCTTC. Amino acid sequence: CASSLRGRAGDEQFF.

The chain joins TRBV13 to TRBJ2-7; TRBD1 matches 11 bases. J gave up 2 bases and V 4 bases, and 1 base lay outside the gene matches. The CDR3 contains 14 residues. Germline CDR1 PRHDT, CDR2 FYEKMQ (reference sequence). CDR3 sequence (DNA): TGTGCCAGCAGCTCGGGACAGGGGGCCTACGAGCAGTACTTC. Protein sequence: CASSSGQGAYEQYF. The full variable domain, rest sourced from reference TRBV13 and TRBJ2-7, is AAGVIQSPRHLIKEKRETATLKCYPIPRHDTVYWYQQGPGQDPQFLISFYEKMQSDKGSIPDRFSAQQFSDYHSELNMSSLELGDSALYFCASSSGQGAYEQYFGPGTRLTVT.

This clone came up once. In DNA, the CDR3 is TGTGCCAGCAGGGGACAGGGATCGCATGAAAAACTGTTTTTT. This sequence encodes CASRGQGSHEKLFF. The chain recombines TRBV5-4 with TRBJ1-4; 9 bases match TRBD1. CDR1 SGHNT and CDR2 YYREEE come from the germline V gene (reference sequence). V dropped 5 bases and J dropped 6; count of bases not matched to a gene: 5. The CDR3 extends over 14 amino acids.

The V gene is TRBV6-5, the J gene TRBJ1-2; 9 bases match TRBD1. CDR3 length: 16 amino acids. Germline lookup yields CDR1 MNHEY and CDR2 SVGAGI. Germline trimming cut 4 bases from V and 4 bases from J; bases unmatched to any gene: 10. The CDR3: CASSSGTGSRGYGYTF. The CDR3 coding sequence is TGTGCCAGCAGTTCCGGGACAGGGTCTCGTGGCTATGGCTACACCTTC.

V gene TRBV2 combines with J gene TRBJ2-3, with a tentative D call TRBD1 (6 bases). Per the germline V gene, CDR1 is SNHLY and CDR2 is FYNNEI. Trimming removed 8 bases from V and 5 bases from J, with 14 bases in between. The CDR3 contains 13 residues. CDR3 sequence reads: CASGGTVLDTQYF. CDR3 in DNA: TGTGCCAGCGGGGGCACGGTCTTAGATACGCAGTATTTT.

The chain recombines TRBV4-1 with TRBJ1-5, with D possibly matching TRBD1 (5 bases). Germline V lookup: CDR1 MGHRA, CDR2 YSYEKL. The CDR3 length is 15 residues. Between the trimmed V and J ends, which lost 1 base and 1 base, there was a span of 8 bases. The CDR3 reads CASSQGDGSNQPQHF. In DNA form, the CDR3 reads TGCGCCAGCAGCCAAGGGGACGGAAGCAATCAGCCCCAGCATTTT.

The chain is built from TRBV7-2 and TRBJ2-5; D tentatively reads TRBD1 or TRBD2 (5 bases each). The CDR3 loop spans 15 amino acids. V lost 5 bases and J lost 5, with 18 bases in between. The V gene's germline CDR1 is SGHTA and CDR2 FQGNSA. CDR3 DNA: TGTGCCAGCAGCCCGCAACCCGGGACGTGGGAGACCCAGTACTTC. This codes for CASSPQPGTWETQYF. Using reference TRBV7-2 and TRBJ2-5 for the parts outside the CDR3, the full variable domain is GAGVSQSPSNKVTEKGKDVELRCDPISGHTALYWYRQSLGQGLEFLIYFQGNSAPDKSGLPSDRFSAERTGGSVSTLTIQRTQQEDSAVYLCASSPQPGTWETQYFGPGTRLLVL.

Remarks on this clone: The identical CDR3 is also encoded by other nucleotide sequences in the sample. The chain joins TRBV5-1 to TRBJ2-1; D may be TRBD2 (5 bases). V was pared by 1 base and J by 9 bases, with 8 bases between. CDR3 size: 12 residues. The germline CDR1 and CDR2 sequences are SGHRS and YFSETQ. The DNA for the CDR3 is TGCGCCAGCAGCTTGATTGCGGGTGAGCAGTTCTTC. Its protein product is CASSLIAGEQFF. The variable domain in full, with the rest retrieved from reference TRBV5-1 and TRBJ2-1, is KAGVTQTPRYLIKTRGQQVTLSCSPISGHRSVSWYQQTPGQGLQFLFEYFSETQRNKGNFPGRFSGRQFSNSRSEMNVSTLELGDSALYLCASSLIAGEQFFGPGTRLTVL.